What follows is one TCR beta chain and its context. This entry is derived from a study of blood T cell repertoires in COVID-19. The germline gives CDR1 SGHKS, CDR2 YYEKEE (reference sequence). V lost 4 bases, J lost 4 bases, and 11 bases stayed unmatched. This CDR3 is 15 amino acids long. The method was immunoSEQ multiplex PCR; TCRdb's version includes in-frame clones alone and lacks a portion of them. The table shows 150,000 or so clones, with less than 85% occurring only once. This TCR derives from a woman over 75 with acute or convalescent COVID-19. The chain employs TRBV5-5 and TRBJ2-7; 7 bases align to TRBD2. The sequenced sample was peripheral blood. CDR3 in DNA: TGTGCCAGCAGCCCACGGACTAGTGGCACTTACGAGCAGTACTTC. Translating gives CASSPRTSGTYEQYF.